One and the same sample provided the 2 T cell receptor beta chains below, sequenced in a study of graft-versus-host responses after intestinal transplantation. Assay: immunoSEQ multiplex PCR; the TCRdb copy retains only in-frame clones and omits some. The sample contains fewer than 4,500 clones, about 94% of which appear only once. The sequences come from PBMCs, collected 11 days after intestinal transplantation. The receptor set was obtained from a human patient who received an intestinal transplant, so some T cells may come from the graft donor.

The CDR3 loop reads CASSIVGRGAAIGYTF. CDR3 nucleotide sequence: TGTGCCAGTAGTATAGTTGGCAGGGGAGCTGCTATCGGCTACACCTTC. This chain joins TRBV19 and TRBJ1-2, with TRBD1 as a possible D gene (6 bases). CDR1 is LNHDA, CDR2 SQIVND, per germline (reference sequence). The CDR3 runs 16 residues. V lost 1 base and J 8 bases, leaving 20 bases between the germline ends.

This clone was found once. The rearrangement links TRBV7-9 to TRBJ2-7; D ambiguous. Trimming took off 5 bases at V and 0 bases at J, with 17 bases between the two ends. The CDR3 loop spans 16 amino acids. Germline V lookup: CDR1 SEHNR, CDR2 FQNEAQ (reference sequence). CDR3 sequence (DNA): TGTGCCAGCAGCCCAGGCGCCCCCGGAGACTCCTACGAGCAGTACTTC. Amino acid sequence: CASSPGAPGDSYEQYF.